This T cell receptor beta chain originates from a study of shared T cell receptors in the human thymus. Here immunoSEQ multiplex PCR was the method, and the copy in TCRdb shows in-frame clones only, minus some. The sample includes hundreds of thousands of clones, roughly 90% of them seen just once. The same data also went into a second study, on human thymus T cells. From that second work: Donor material was obtained from healthy Finnish infants undergoing corrective surgery for congenital heart defects. Resected material from corrective heart surgery provided the thymus tissue analysed. It looked as if thymic and blood repertoires used V and J genes in a biased way. As related research reported, thymic repertoires overlapped highly among unrelated individuals.

This clonotype originated in a boy under three years old with a congenital heart defect. Sequencing used thymocytes.

CDR3 in DNA: TGTGCCAGCAGCCCGAGCGGTGGCGGGAGGTGGGCAGATACGCAGTATTTT. Protein sequence: CASSPSGGGRWADTQYF. This chain connects TRBV9 to TRBJ2-3; TRBD2 aligns across 8 bases. CDR3 size: 17 residues. Germline loops: CDR1 SGDLS, CDR2 YYNGEE. J lost 4 bases, V lost 4 bases, and 14 bases had no gene match.